The entry that follows covers one T cell receptor (beta chain) sequence. The protocol was immunoSEQ multiplex PCR, while the TCRdb copy is restricted to in-frame clones and leaves out a portion. The sample holds 170,000 or so clones, approximately 70% seen once. These data belong to a study of shared clonotypes between healthy human individuals. The germline V gene encodes CDR1 SGHNT and CDR2 YYREEE (reference sequence). V trimming: 2 bases; J trimming: 3 bases; junction bases outside the gene matches: 5. The CDR3 totals 15 residues. The clonotype comes from a man aged 30 to 45 in good health. V and J are TRBV5-4 and TRBJ2-1; 7 bases align to TRBD1. Sequenced sample: memory CD4+ T cells sorted from blood. Described subset: CD45RA-negative fraction. Here the CDR3 DNA reads TGTGCCAGCAGCTTACCGACAGGGATCTACAATGAGCAGTTCTTC. It translates to CASSLPTGIYNEQFF.